This passage covers 25 T cell receptor beta chains from one sample sequenced in a study of CD8+CD57+ T cells in acquired aplastic anemia. Individuals selected for sequencing had exhibited CD8+CD57+ cell expansion on flow cytometry. The template for TCR beta VDJ and CDR3 sequence profiling was genomic DNA. TCRdb re-called the reads with MiXCR, one entry per CDR3 protein. The table lists about 54,000 distinct CDR3 sequences, around 50% of them singletons, with 16% in the top ten. The sample consisted of sorted CD4+, CD8+, or CD8+CD57+ T cells (not recorded which) from PBMCs. The receptor source for this set is a human donor with aplastic anemia.

This clonotype was observed a single time. The J gene is TRBJ1-2, the V gene TRBV10-3; 7 bases line up with TRBD1. Looked up from germline, CDR1 is ENHRY and CDR2 is SYGVKD. The CDR3 runs to 14 residues. V was pared by 7 bases and J by 5 bases, with 10 bases of the junction left unmatched. The CDR3 coding sequence is TGTGCCATCACTTCGGACAGGCGACGTTATGGCTACACCTTC. Encoded protein: CAITSDRRRYGYTF.

This clonotype appeared many times. In DNA, the CDR3 is TGTGCCAGCAGCTTCCGCTATGAAGCTTTCTTT. It translates to CASSFRYEAFF. The chain combines TRBV3-1 with TRBJ1-1; D uncertain. V was pared by 5 bases and J by 7 bases, with 8 bases between. Per germline, CDR1 LGHDT and CDR2 YNNKEL (reference sequence). The CDR3 totals 11 residues.

This chain links TRBV7-9 with TRBJ2-7; tentative D call: TRBD2 (5 bases). Per the germline V gene, CDR1 is SEHNR and CDR2 is FQNEAQ (reference sequence). With 4 bases removed from V and 7 bases from J, the gap between germline ends came to 11 bases. This CDR3 has 12 residues. The CDR3 reads CASSSDRREQYF. The CDR3 DNA reads TGTGCCAGCAGCTCGGACCGGAGGGAGCAGTACTTC.

This clonotype has a count of ten or more. The chain recombines TRBV18 with TRBJ1-2; D might be TRBD1 (5 bases). This CDR3 has 12 amino acids. Trimming shortened V by 6 bases and J by 4 bases, and 9 bases separated the two germline ends. The germline gives CDR1 KGHSH, CDR2 LQKENI. CDR3 region: CASSGGTYGYTF. The CDR3 DNA is TGTGCCAGCTCTGGAGGGACCTATGGCTACACCTTC.

V is TRBV7-2 and J is TRBJ2-7; the D is unclear. Trimming left V 5 bases short and J 3 bases short, with 11 bases between. The CDR3 extends over 13 amino acids. Germline lookup yields CDR1 SGHTA and CDR2 FQGNSA. CDR3 DNA: TGTGCCAGCAGCGGTCCTTCATTCTACGAGCAGTACTTC. It codes for CASSGPSFYEQYF.

Sample share makes this clonotype medium-sized. The chain is built from TRBV10-2 and TRBJ2-1; TRBD1 might be the D (5 bases). Germline-derived CDR1 and CDR2 are WSHSY and SAAADI. This CDR3 contains 12 residues. The ends were cut back, 6 bases at V and 5 bases at J, with 8 bases in the middle. The CDR3 DNA follows: TGCGCCAGCAGCGACAGCGACAATGAGCAGTTCTTC. Its protein product is CASSDSDNEQFF.

The table lists this clonotype with many counts. The J gene is TRBJ2-3, the V gene TRBV9; D remains ambiguous. CDR3 size: 13 residues. The ends were cut back, 0 bases at V and 4 bases at J, with 6 bases in the middle. Germline V gene lookup returns CDR1 SGDLS and CDR2 YYNGEE. DNA for the CDR3: TGTGCCAGCAGCGTAGCCTTCCCAGATACGCAGTATTTT. It translates to CASSVAFPDTQYF.

The rearrangement links TRBV7-9 to TRBJ1-1; D call uncertain. Germline CDR1 SEHNR, CDR2 FQNEAQ (reference sequence). V gave up 3 bases and J gave up 4 bases, with 9 bases separating them. The CDR3 runs 13 residues. CDR3 DNA: TGTGCCAGCAGCTTTAGCGAGGGCACTGAAGCTTTCTTT. Translation: CASSFSEGTEAFF.

This clonotype is classed as medium-sized. The chain joins TRBV19 to TRBJ1-1; the match to TRBD1 covers 8 bases. CDR1 is LNHDA and CDR2 is SQIVND in the germline V gene (reference sequence). After removal of 7 bases from V and 3 bases from J, the junction contained 10 bases not matched to a gene. This CDR3 spans 15 amino acids. The chain's CDR3 is CASMAGQVIDTEAFF. As DNA, the CDR3 is TGTGCCAGTATGGCGGGACAGGTAATTGACACTGAAGCTTTCTTT.

This clonotype was seen many times. This chain links TRBV4-3 with TRBJ1-6; no firm D call. The CDR3 runs 13 residues. CDR1 is LGHNA, CDR2 YSLEER, per germline. V lost 3 bases, J lost 8 bases, and 8 bases lay in between. The CDR3 bases are TGCGCCAGCAGCCAGACCGGATATTCACCCCTCCACTTT. Its translation is CASSQTGYSPLHF.

This clonotype appeared many times. V gene TRBV27 combines with J gene TRBJ2-5; TRBD2 matches at 8 bases. This CDR3 comprises 15 residues. After removal of 6 bases from V and 1 base from J, the junction contained 7 bases not matched to a gene. Germline V CDR1 and CDR2: MNHEY, SMNVEV (reference sequence). The CDR3 nucleotides are TGTGCCAGCAGCGCGGGGGGCCGCTTCCAAGAGACCCAGTACTTC. Translated: CASSAGGRFQETQYF.

This clonotype was found once. This chain uses TRBV7-8 with TRBJ2-5; no clear D. V was pared by 5 bases and J by 2 bases, with 18 bases between. Per the germline V gene, CDR1 is SGHVS and CDR2 is FQNEAQ. The CDR3 has 16 residues. DNA for the CDR3: TGTGCCAGCAGCCCAATCCGGGCCAGACGACAAGAGACCCAGTACTTC. It is translated as CASSPIRARRQETQYF. Complete variable domain (other parts from reference TRBV7-8 and TRBJ2-5): GAGVSQSPRYKVAKRGQDVALRCDPISGHVSLFWYQQALGQGPEFLTYFQNEAQLDKSGLPSDRFFAERPEGSVSTLKIQRTQQEDSAVYLCASSPIRARRQETQYFGPGTRLLVL.

This clonotype has a count of ten or more. This rearrangement joins TRBV9 to TRBJ2-7; D uncertain. CDR3 size: 14 residues. CDR1 is SGDLS and CDR2 is YYNGEE in the germline V gene. Trimming cost V 4 bases and J 2 bases, with 13 bases left between them. The CDR3 DNA is TGTGCCAGCAGCCCCGGGCAGCTCGCCTACGAGCAGTACTTC. Translating gives CASSPGQLAYEQYF. The variable domain in full, completed from reference TRBV9 and TRBJ2-7, reads DSGVTQTPKHLITATGQRVTLRCSPRSGDLSVYWYQQSLDQGLQFLIQYYNGEERAKGNILERFSAQQFPDLHSELNLSSLELGDSALYFCASSPGQLAYEQYFGPGTRLTVT.

The V gene is TRBV10-3, the J gene TRBJ1-3; D is perhaps TRBD1 (6 bases). The CDR3 totals 12 residues. Germline V gives CDR1 ENHRY, CDR2 SYGVKD. V lost 5 bases and J lost 4, with 6 bases in between. The CDR3 loop is CAISQGGNTIYF. CDR3 nucleotides: TGTGCCATCAGTCAGGGGGGAAACACCATATATTTT.

This clonotype is medium-sized by share. The chain couples TRBV7-8 to TRBJ1-2, with D perhaps matching TRBD1 (6 bases). The CDR3 extends over 13 amino acids. V was shortened by 6 bases and J by 5 bases, with 13 bases between the two germline ends. Germline CDR1 reads SGHVS; CDR2 reads FQNEAQ. The CDR3 DNA follows: TGTGCCAGCAGTCTCTGGGACACTTATGGCTACACCTTC. Protein: CASSLWDTYGYTF.

This clonotype has ten or more counts. This may be a read error: a much more frequent sequence differs by one nucleotide. The V gene is TRBV7-8, the J gene TRBJ2-1; 7 bases are a match to TRBD1. This CDR3 is built from 15 residues. Unmatched junction bases numbered 9, after V lost 5 bases and J lost 5 bases. CDR1 and CDR2 from the germline V gene are SGHVS and FQNEAQ. CDR3 region: CASSLIGGNDNEQFF. CDR3 nucleotide sequence: TGTGCCAGCAGCCTCATAGGGGGCAATGACAATGAGCAGTTCTTC.

This clonotype was counted ten times or more. Compared with germline, one end of the junction differs, possibly owing to a read error. V is TRBV7-2 and J is TRBJ2-7; 8 nucleotides agree with TRBD2. From germline, CDR1 is SGHTA and CDR2 FQGNSA. The CDR3 is 14 residues long. The CDR3 DNA is TGCGCCAGCAGCTCCAGCGGGGGAGGCTACGAGCAGTACTTC. Its protein is CASSSSGGGYEQYF. Full variable domain (remainder filled in from reference TRBV7-2 and TRBJ2-7): GAGVSQSPSNKVTEKGKDVELRCDPISGHTALYWYRQSLGQGLEFLIYFQGNSAPDKSGLPSDRFSAERTGGSVSTLTIQRTQQEDSAVYLCASSSSGGGYEQYFGPGTRLTVT.

In DNA, the CDR3 is TGTGCCAGCTTCGGCTACGAGCAGTACTTC. Translation: CASFGYEQYF. V is TRBV2 and J is TRBJ2-7, with no clear D. CDR3 length: 10 amino acids. Trimming shortened V by 8 bases and J by 3 bases, and 5 bases separated the two germline ends. The germline V gene has CDR1 SNHLY and CDR2 FYNNEI. The full variable domain, with the rest looked up from reference TRBV2 and TRBJ2-7, is EPEVTQTPSHQVTQMGQEVILRCVPISNHLYFYWYRQILGQKVEFLVSFYNNEISEKSEIFDDQFSVERPDGSNFTLKIRSTKLEDSAMYFCASFGYEQYFGPGTRLTVT.

The chain's CDR3 is CASSEGSGSGETQYF. DNA for the CDR3: TGTGCCAGCAGTGAAGGTAGCGGGAGTGGAGAGACCCAGTACTTC. The rearrangement joins TRBV25-1 to TRBJ2-5; 9 bases line up with TRBD2. This CDR3 spans 15 amino acids. V trimming: 2 bases; J trimming: 4 bases; junction bases outside the gene matches: 5. The germline V gene encodes CDR1 MGHDK and CDR2 SYGVNS.

The rearrangement joins TRBV5-1 to TRBJ1-2, with D possibly being TRBD1 (5 bases). CDR1 is SGHRS, CDR2 YFSETQ, per germline. Trimming pared 4 bases from V and 11 bases from J, leaving 15 bases between. The CDR3 has 12 residues. CDR3 protein: CASSVFKGRYTF. CDR3 coding DNA: TGCGCCAGCAGCGTTTTCAAGGGGAGATACACCTTC.

This sequence joins TRBV29-1 and TRBJ2-7; TRBD2 might be the D (6 bases). CDR1 SQVTM and CDR2 ANQGSEA come from the germline V gene. The V and J ends lost 4 bases and 6 bases respectively, with 16 bases between them. This CDR3 spans 13 amino acids. CDR3 nucleotide sequence: TGCAGCGTTGCCGCTAGCGAAGTTGGCGAGCAGTACTTC. Translated: CSVAASEVGEQYF.

The V call is TRBV25-1, the J call TRBJ1-6; 7 nucleotides align to TRBD1. The CDR3 has 18 residues. V trimming: 0 bases; J trimming: 10 bases; junction bases outside the gene matches: 15. Germline V gives CDR1 MGHDK, CDR2 SYGVNS. Here the CDR3 DNA reads TGTGCCAGCAGTGAATATGCGGGGACAGTCAATATTCAATCACCCCTCCACTTT. It specifies CASSEYAGTVNIQSPLHF. Drawing the rest from reference TRBV25-1 and TRBJ1-6, the complete variable domain is EADIYQTPRYLVIGTGKKITLECSQTMGHDKMYWYQQDPGMELHLIHYSYGVNSTEKGDLSSESTVSRIRTEHFPLTLESARPSHTSQYLCASSEYAGTVNIQSPLHFGNGTRLTVT.

The rearrangement links TRBV19 to TRBJ1-2, with a weak D call TRBD1 (5 bases). Germline CDR1 is LNHDA and CDR2 is SQIVND (reference sequence). With 3 bases removed from V and 5 bases from J, the gap between germline ends came to 22 bases. The CDR3 runs to 17 residues. The CDR3 bases are TGTGCCAGTAGTATTCTCCTAATGAGGGACGTAGGGTATGGCTACACCTTC. Translating gives CASSILLMRDVGYGYTF.

J is TRBJ2-7 and V is TRBV10-3; tentatively, D is TRBD1 (6 bases). The CDR3 contains 13 residues. The V end was cut by 9 bases, the J end by 1 base, with 13 bases between. Germline V gene data show CDR1 as ENHRY and CDR2 as SYGVKD. In DNA form, the CDR3 reads TGTGCCATATCCCAGGGGTTATCCTACGAGCAGTACTTC. It encodes CAISQGLSYEQYF.

This chain joins TRBV7-2 and TRBJ2-5; no definite D call. The CDR3 loop spans 12 amino acids. Trimming removed 5 bases at V and 3 bases at J, with 7 bases between. CDR1 is SGHTA, CDR2 FQGNSA, per germline. The CDR3 is CASSRNKETQYF. CDR3 nucleotides: TGTGCCAGCAGCCGAAACAAAGAGACCCAGTACTTC.